This T cell receptor beta chain was captured in a study of spatial heterogeneity in lung cancer. About the research overall: Alpha-chain detections were consistently fewer than beta-chain detections among the sequences.

Germline-derived CDR1 and CDR2 are DFQATT and SNEGSKA (reference sequence). The CDR3 has 15 amino acids. The ends were cut back, 5 bases at V and 0 bases at J, with 11 bases in the middle. This clonotype was seen many times. What it binds is unknown. Every TCR cDNA molecule carried a tag that served as a unique molecular identifier. In TCRdb, the 5' RACE reads were re-called with MiXCR into one record per CDR3 protein. The sample holds around 60,000 distinct CDR3 sequences, less than 10% seen once. Whole-study findings and limits: The study found ubiquitous expanded tumor TCRs in blood more at resection than follow-up.

Time point meaning: sample taken at primary tumor resection. Unsorted whole RNA samples from tumor, nontumor lung or frozen PBMC were sequenced. The donor population consisted of just over 70 patients with untreated, early-stage non-small cell lung cancer. The V gene is TRBV20-1, the J gene TRBJ2-6, with D tentatively TRBD1 or TRBD2 (5 bases each). The starting material was PBMCs, obtained at surgery. The origin of this receptor is a female donor with early-stage non-small cell lung cancer. The DNA of the CDR3 is TGCAGTGCTCGGGACGGATACTCTGGGGCCAACGTCCTGACTTTC. Its translation is CSARDGYSGANVLTF.